The entry that follows covers one T cell receptor (beta chain) sequence. What it binds is unknown. The entry originates in a study of beta chain features in type 1 diabetes. Germline trimming cut 3 bases from V and 5 bases from J; bases unmatched to any gene: 15. There are 18 residues in the CDR3. Germline V gene data show CDR1 as MDHEN and CDR2 as SYDVKM. The authors reverse transcribed all of the isolated RNA, so sequencing captured expressed TCRB transcripts. Sequencing was performed with immunoSEQ multiplex PCR; in TCRdb, only in-frame clones are kept and a portion is missing. The top ten clones hold around 0.12% of a sample with 600,000 to 700,000 clones, roughly 12% of them seen once. Cells sorted by CD45RO/CCR7/CD25/CD127/CD95/CD27 comprised CD4+ naive, central memory, regulatory and stem cell-like memory cells. The study, taken as a whole, reports: VDJ junctions from type 1 diabetes patients carried fewer insertions and larger deletions. Type 1 diabetes patients showed a moderate but significant shortening of TCRB CDR3s in all four CD4+ subsets.

The chain combines TRBV28 with TRBJ2-5; 10 nucleotides agree with TRBD2. The sequenced sample was naive CD4+ T cells from blood. The TCR was taken from a man aged 30 to 45 with type 1 diabetes. CDR3 coding DNA: TGTGCCAGCAGTTTTAATTTGAGGCTAGCGGGGGCCAGCGAGACCCAGTACTTC. This codes for CASSFNLRLAGASETQYF.